The 26 T cell receptor beta chains presented below share a single source sample, sequenced in a study of CD8 T cells in ankylosing spondylitis (dated by TCRdb to 2016 to 2017). The full study reports these points: Blood from ankylosing spondylitis patients appeared to be characterized by a TCR beta motif composed of 7 to 9 highly homologous amino acid variants.

The library was obtained by 5' RACE. Sequencer: Illumina HiSeq 2500. TCRdb's own reprocessing of the public reads used fastp at Q25 and MiXCR and kept productive beta chains. Each entry is one CDR3 protein sequence, shown with its most common DNA and genes. Across this sample there are roughly 470,000 distinct CDR3 sequences, with roughly a quarter seen only once. The biggest ten clones account for approximately 1% of the sample. No antigen has been assigned to these receptors. Material for sequencing was blood, either unsorted or a sorted T cell fraction (not recorded which). All receptors come from a male donor with ankylosing spondylitis.

In this sample, this clonotype turned up many times. The rearrangement joins TRBV5-1 to TRBJ2-7; tentatively, D is TRBD2 (6 bases). Trimming removed 4 bases at V and 6 bases at J, with 20 bases between. The CDR3 runs to 15 residues. CDR1 is SGHRS and CDR2 is YFSETQ in the germline V gene. The CDR3 sequence: CASSTILGQGGEQYF. Written as DNA, the CDR3 is TGCGCCAGCAGCACAATTTTGGGGCAGGGAGGCGAGCAGTACTTC.

This clonotype has at least ten counts. The J gene is TRBJ2-7, the V gene TRBV12-3 or TRBV12-4; 8 bases agree with TRBD2. The CDR3 is made up of 13 amino acids. V lost 4 bases, J lost 5 bases, and 4 bases stayed unmatched. CDR3 nucleotides: TGTGCCAGCAGTTCTACTAGCGGTAACGAGCAGTACGTC. As protein: CASSSTSGNEQYV.

The chain uses TRBV12-3 or TRBV12-4 and TRBJ2-2, with 9 nucleotides matching TRBD1. Trimming at V came to 6 bases and at J to 6 bases, leaving 2 bases not matched to a gene. The CDR3 covers 13 residues. The CDR3 region has the DNA TGTGCCAGCAGCCGACAGGGGGCCGGGGAGCTGTTTTTT. It is translated as CASSRQGAGELFF.

The CDR3 loop is CSAWGLAGGSSYNEQFF. Written as DNA, the CDR3 is TGCAGTGCTTGGGGACTAGCGGGGGGAAGCTCCTACAATGAGCAGTTCTTC. The chain carries TRBV20-1 and TRBJ2-1; 15 bases fit TRBD2. The CDR3 has 17 residues. V trimming: 5 bases; J trimming: 0 bases; junction bases outside the gene matches: 5. Germline-derived CDR1 and CDR2 are DFQATT and SNEGSKA (reference sequence).

This clonotype has more than one count but fewer than ten. The gene calls are TRBV2 and TRBJ2-5; no firm D call. Germline assignment: CDR1 SNHLY and CDR2 FYNNEI. V shed 4 bases and J shed 5 bases, with 11 bases lying between them. This CDR3 has 13 amino acids. CDR3 residues: CASSANLAETQYF. The CDR3 nucleotides are TGTGCCAGCAGTGCCAACTTAGCCGAGACCCAGTACTTC. The whole variable domain, filled in from reference TRBV2 and TRBJ2-5, reads EPEVTQTPSHQVTQMGQEVILRCVPISNHLYFYWYRQILGQKVEFLVSFYNNEISEKSEIFDDQFSVERPDGSNFTLKIRSTKLEDSAMYFCASSANLAETQYFGPGTRLLVL.

This clonotype appeared a few times. This chain uses TRBV10-1 with TRBJ2-5, with 12 bases fitting TRBD2. The CDR3 has 15 residues. V shed 3 bases, J shed 4 bases, and the junction held 3 bases outside the gene matches. CDR1 is WNHNN and CDR2 is SYGVQD in the germline V gene (reference sequence). CDR3 sequence reads: CASSEGLAGLETQYF. In DNA form, the CDR3 reads TGCGCCAGCAGTGAAGGACTAGCGGGATTAGAGACCCAGTACTTC.

V usage is TRBV20-1 and J usage is TRBJ2-7; 8 nucleotides match TRBD1. Trimming took 5 bases from V and 4 from J; bases not matched to a gene: 10. The CDR3 is 14 residues long. Germline CDR1 DFQATT, CDR2 SNEGSKA (reference sequence). The CDR3 spells CSAFGQGDGYEQYF. The CDR3 DNA sequence: TGCAGTGCTTTCGGACAGGGTGATGGGTACGAGCAGTACTTC.

The V gene is TRBV9, the J gene TRBJ2-3; the D gene is possibly TRBD2 (6 bases). The CDR3 is 13 amino acids. The ends were cut back, 1 base at V and 4 bases at J, with 7 bases in the middle. The germline gives CDR1 SGDLS, CDR2 YYNGEE. The CDR3: CASSVTSPDTQYF. In nucleotides, the CDR3 is TGTGCCAGCAGCGTAACTAGCCCAGATACGCAGTATTTT.

The chain couples TRBV7-2 to TRBJ2-7; D not certain. There are 14 residues in the CDR3. CDR1 is SGHTA, CDR2 FQGNSA, per germline. Trimming stripped 3 bases from V and 3 bases from J, with 12 bases between. CDR3 region: CASSLRSGDYEQYF. The CDR3 DNA is TGTGCCAGCAGCTTGAGGAGTGGGGACTACGAGCAGTACTTC.

There are many counts of this clonotype. The chain has TRBV12-3 or TRBV12-4 and TRBJ1-1; D might be TRBD1 (6 bases). The CDR3 is 14 residues long. Trimming removed 6 bases from V and 1 base from J, with 12 bases in between. CDR3 sequence (DNA): TGTGCCAGCAGAACACAGGGTTCGAACACTGAAGCTTTCTTT. Protein sequence: CASRTQGSNTEAFF.

This clonotype was counted many times. The chain links TRBV28 to TRBJ2-3; 10 bases fit TRBD2. With 4 bases clipped from V and 3 bases from J, the junction kept 19 bases outside the gene matches. CDR1 is MDHEN, CDR2 SYDVKM, per germline. The CDR3 consists of 20 residues. The CDR3 DNA sequence: TGTGCCAGCAGTTCCCTGGGCTCCCTTACTAGCGGGATCTTTACAGATACGCAGTATTTT. Translation: CASSSLGSLTSGIFTDTQYF.

This sequence joins TRBV11-2 and TRBJ2-2, with 8 bases aligning to TRBD2. The length of the CDR3 is 17 residues. The V gene end was trimmed by 5 bases and the J gene end by 5 bases; junction bases not matched to a gene: 13. Germline V gives CDR1 SGHAT, CDR2 FQNNGV. The CDR3 protein is CASSLNKGGTRTGELFF. The CDR3 DNA sequence: TGTGCCAGCAGCCTCAACAAGGGGGGGACTAGGACCGGGGAGCTGTTTTTT.

This rearrangement joins TRBV29-1 to TRBJ1-1; D unresolved. The CDR3 sequence is 12 residues long. V was cut by 3 bases and J by 2 bases, with 7 bases left in between. CDR1 SQVTM and CDR2 ANQGSEA come from the germline V gene. The CDR3 DNA is TGCAGCGTTGAGGCCGGTAACACTGAAGCTTTCTTT. Protein sequence: CSVEAGNTEAFF.

This chain links TRBV27 with TRBJ2-3; D call uncertain. The CDR3 has 15 amino acids. V shed 5 bases and J shed 2 bases, with 14 bases lying between them. Per the germline V gene, CDR1 is MNHEY and CDR2 is SMNVEV (reference sequence). CDR3 coding DNA: TGTGCCAGCAGTCCAATGGCTGCCCTCACAGATACGCAGTATTTT. Protein sequence: CASSPMAALTDTQYF.

V usage is TRBV11-3 and J usage is TRBJ1-1, with D possibly TRBD1 on 6 matching bases. V was clipped by 5 bases and J by 1 base, with 8 bases between them. In germline, CDR1 is SGHNT, CDR2 YENEEA. This CDR3 contains 13 residues. In DNA form, the CDR3 reads TGTGCCAGCAGCGAGGGGGGGAACACTGAAGCTTTCTTT. Residues: CASSEGGNTEAFF.

This clonotype was detected a few times. The chain is built from TRBV24-1 and TRBJ2-2; weak D call: TRBD2 (6 bases). Trimming took off 9 bases at V and 1 base at J, with 11 bases between the two ends. Germline CDR1 is KGHDR and CDR2 is SFDVKD. CDR3 length: 14 residues. The CDR3 loop reads CATGGTENTGELFF. The CDR3 region has the DNA TGTGCCACCGGGGGGACCGAGAACACCGGGGAGCTGTTTTTT.

This sequence joins TRBV10-3 and TRBJ2-1; no clear D gene. Germline loops: CDR1 ENHRY, CDR2 SYGVKD. Trimming pared 7 bases from V and 4 bases from J, leaving 14 bases between. The CDR3 covers 14 residues. CDR3 sequence (DNA): TGTGCCATCAAAGAGATTGCGGCTTACAATGAGCAGTTCTTC. This encodes CAIKEIAAYNEQFF.

The chain employs TRBV5-1 and TRBJ2-7; 13 positions agree with TRBD2. V lost 4 bases, J lost 3 bases, and 4 bases stayed unmatched. The germline V gene has CDR1 SGHRS and CDR2 YFSETQ. The CDR3 has 15 residues. In nucleotides, the CDR3 is TGCGCCAGCAGCCCCGGACTAGCGGGAGTCTACGAGCAGTACGTC. It codes for CASSPGLAGVYEQYV.

This chain links TRBV7-2 with TRBJ2-7, with D maybe TRBD2 (6 bases). From germline, CDR1 is SGHTA and CDR2 FQGNSA. The CDR3 spans 15 residues. Between the trimmed V and J ends, which lost 2 bases and 0 bases, there was a span of 11 bases. The CDR3 sequence is CASSLSRGSSYEQYF. Here the CDR3 DNA reads TGTGCCAGCAGCTTATCCCGGGGGAGCTCCTACGAGCAGTACTTC.

The V gene is TRBV5-5, the J gene TRBJ2-1; 9 bases agree with TRBD1. The germline CDR1 and CDR2 sequences are SGHKS and YYEKEE (reference sequence). CDR3 length: 15 residues. J lost 6 bases, V lost 5 bases, and 9 bases had no gene match. CDR3 DNA: TGTGCCAGCAGGGAGGGACAGGGTTTGGTCAATGAGCAGTTCTTC. This gives the protein CASREGQGLVNEQFF.

The chain has TRBV29-1 and TRBJ1-5; D is unresolved. Germline assignment: CDR1 SQVTM and CDR2 ANQGSEA. V shed 0 bases and J shed 2 bases, with 11 bases lying between them. The CDR3 runs 15 residues. The CDR3 spells CSVEESPGGNQPQHF. CDR3 nucleotide sequence: TGCAGCGTTGAAGAGAGCCCAGGTGGCAATCAGCCCCAGCATTTT.

The sample holds many counts of this clonotype. This chain joins TRBV3-1 and TRBJ2-3; 8 nucleotides agree with TRBD2. The CDR3 has 13 amino acids. Germline CDR1 reads LGHDT; CDR2 reads YNNKEL (reference sequence). V shed 6 bases and J 3 bases; nucleotides not matched to a gene: 2. Here the CDR3 reads CASRERGTDTQYF. CDR3 bases: TGTGCCAGCAGGGAGCGGGGGACAGATACGCAGTATTTT.

The chain links TRBV5-6 to TRBJ1-5, with 8 bases aligning to TRBD1. V shed 2 bases and J 5 bases; nucleotides not matched to a gene: 6. From germline, CDR1 is SGHDT and CDR2 YYEEEE. The CDR3 consists of 15 residues. The CDR3 spells CASSFGQGAYQPQHF. CDR3 nucleotide sequence: TGTGCCAGCAGCTTCGGGCAGGGGGCTTATCAGCCCCAGCATTTT. The whole variable domain, filled in from reference TRBV5-6 and TRBJ1-5, reads DAGVTQSPTHLIKTRGQQVTLRCSPKSGHDTVSWYQQALGQGPQFIFQYYEEEERQRGNFPDRFSGHQFPNYSSELNVNALLLGDSALYLCASSFGQGAYQPQHFGDGTRLSIL.

The CDR3 here is CASSLAGHDYEQYF. CDR3 nucleotide sequence: TGTGCCAGCAGCTTAGCGGGTCATGACTACGAGCAGTACTTC. The chain has TRBV11-2 and TRBJ2-7, with unresolved D. The CDR3 contains 14 residues. Trimming shortened V by 1 base and J by 3 bases, and 10 bases separated the two germline ends. The germline V gene encodes CDR1 SGHAT and CDR2 FQNNGV.

This clonotype was observed at least ten times. The V gene is TRBV11-2, the J gene TRBJ2-4, with 8 bases aligning to TRBD2. From germline, CDR1 is SGHAT and CDR2 FQNNGV. V lost 3 bases, J lost 0 bases, and 10 bases stayed unmatched. The CDR3 loop spans 18 amino acids. The CDR3 loop is CASSFGILAVKAKNIQYF. The DNA for the CDR3 is TGTGCCAGCAGCTTTGGTATACTAGCGGTTAAAGCCAAAAACATTCAGTACTTC.

This clonotype has only a few counts. This chain joins TRBV3-1 and TRBJ2-3, with a weak D call TRBD1 (6 bases). CDR1 and CDR2 (germline): LGHDT, YNNKEL (reference sequence). This CDR3 has 16 residues. Trimming cost V 1 base and J 6 bases, with 17 bases left between them. CDR3 loop: CASSQGLAGALDTQYF. The CDR3, as DNA: TGTGCCAGCAGCCAAGGATTGGCAGGGGCCCTTGATACGCAGTATTTT.